The 27 T cell receptor beta chains presented below share a single source sample, sequenced in a study of Graves' ophthalmopathy and Graves' hyperthyroidism listed by TCRdb under 2018. TCRdb lists the instrument as Illumina HiSeq 2000. For repertoire sequencing, TCR beta CDR3 regions were amplified from RNA transcripts. The first round was an RT-PCR using HTBI primers with the Qiagen OneStep RT-PCR kit, and this first round was followed by a second-round multiplex PCR, then size selection and purification. The public reads were run again by TCRdb, first through fastp at Q25 and then through MiXCR, and only productive beta chains were kept. Every CDR3 protein is listed once, alongside the most common genes and DNA of its rows. In all, the sample holds 300,000 or so distinct CDR3 sequences, and 17% of those were seen once. 9% to 15% of the sample is taken by the ten largest. Specimen: peripheral blood. Receptor source: an adult man with Graves' ophthalmopathy.

This clonotype was picked up many times. The chain joins TRBV12-3 or TRBV12-4 to TRBJ2-7, with 7 bases matching TRBD1. V dropped 0 bases and J dropped 6; count of bases not matched to a gene: 8. The CDR3 is 15 amino acids. The DNA for the CDR3 is TGTGCCAGCAGTTTAGCCGGACAGGTCGAGGTCGAGCAGTACTTC. Translation: CASSLAGQVEVEQYF.

V and J are TRBV2 and TRBJ1-2, with a tentative D call TRBD1 (6 bases). Between the trimmed V and J ends, which lost 9 bases and 6 bases, there was a span of 20 bases. The CDR3 sequence is 14 residues long. CDR1 is SNHLY, CDR2 FYNNEI, per germline. The CDR3 nucleotides are TGTGCCAGTCCAGGACAGCAGGGAACCAATGGCTACACCTTC. This codes for CASPGQQGTNGYTF.

The V and J genes are TRBV7-3 and TRBJ1-5; 8 bases fit TRBD1. Trimming took 9 bases from V and 6 from J; bases not matched to a gene: 10. Per germline, CDR1 SGHTA and CDR2 FQGTGA. CDR3 length equals 14 residues. The CDR3 reads CASKGQVGGQPQHF. The CDR3 coding sequence is TGTGCCAGTAAGGGACAGGTCGGAGGTCAGCCCCAGCATTTT.

This clonotype showed up many times. V is TRBV3-1 and J is TRBJ2-7; possibly TRBD2 for D (6 bases). The CDR3 covers 14 residues. Germline V CDR1 and CDR2: LGHDT, YNNKEL (reference sequence). V was cut by 3 bases and J by 5 bases, with 14 bases left in between. The CDR3 loop is CASSQGNGGHEQYF. In DNA form, the CDR3 reads TGTGCCAGCAGCCAGGGGAACGGGGGTCACGAGCAGTACTTC.

This clonotype was detected ten times or more. The V and J genes are TRBV29-1 and TRBJ2-2, with TRBD1 matching over 8 bases. Trimming took 2 bases from V and 7 from J; bases not matched to a gene: 9. Germline values: CDR1 SQVTM, CDR2 ANQGSEA. The CDR3 has 15 amino acids. The CDR3 spells CSVELRGQYSGELFF. For the CDR3, the DNA is TGCAGCGTTGAACTCAGGGGGCAATATAGCGGGGAGCTGTTTTTT.

Many counts were recorded for this clonotype. The chain couples TRBV20-1 to TRBJ1-1; no definite D call. The germline CDR1 and CDR2 sequences are DFQATT and SNEGSKA (reference sequence). CDR3 size: 15 residues. Trimming removed 6 bases from V and 1 base from J, with 18 bases in between. The CDR3, as DNA: TGCAGTGCACCCACGACGCGGAGGGCGAACACTGAAGCTTTCTTT. It codes for CSAPTTRRANTEAFF.

This rearrangement joins TRBV12-3 or TRBV12-4 to TRBJ1-2; weak D call: TRBD1 (6 bases). V was clipped by 4 bases and J by 4 bases, with 16 bases between them. The CDR3 runs 15 residues. The CDR3, as DNA: TGTGCCAGCAGTTCCCAATCCAGGGGTCTCTATGGCTACACCTTC. Translating it yields CASSSQSRGLYGYTF.

This clonotype came up many times. V and J are TRBV7-6 and TRBJ1-1, with 8 positions matching TRBD1. Germline V gene data show CDR1 as SGHVS and CDR2 as FNYEAQ. Unmatched junction bases numbered 7, after V lost 6 bases and J lost 4 bases. This CDR3 region has 14 residues. CDR3 in DNA: TGTGCCAGCAGACCGACAGGGGTCGGCACTGAAGCTTTCTTT. Translated, it gives CASRPTGVGTEAFF.

This clonotype was detected ten times or more. V is TRBV10-3 and J is TRBJ1-2; 8 nucleotides agree with TRBD1. The CDR3 covers 12 residues. Looked up from germline, CDR1 is ENHRY and CDR2 is SYGVKD. Trimming took 7 bases from V and 6 from J; bases not matched to a gene: 4. CDR3 nucleotide sequence: TGTGCCATCACCGACAGGGGTGATGGCTACACCTTC. It specifies CAITDRGDGYTF.

This clonotype was detected many times. This rearrangement joins TRBV5-1 to TRBJ1-2; TRBD1 agrees at 9 bases. Losses at the gene ends were 6 bases for V and 4 bases for J; bases not matched to a gene: 16. The CDR3 covers 17 residues. Germline V gene lookup returns CDR1 SGHRS and CDR2 YFSETQ. Here the CDR3 reads CASTPGTGLRVSYGYTF. Here the CDR3 DNA reads TGCGCCAGCACCCCGGGGACAGGGCTGCGTGTATCCTATGGCTACACCTTC.

The V gene is TRBV18, the J gene TRBJ2-7; no reliable D call. Trimming removed 3 bases at V and 3 bases at J, with 12 bases between. The CDR3 consists of 14 residues. Germline lookup yields CDR1 KGHSH and CDR2 LQKENI. The CDR3 DNA reads as TGTGCCAGCTCACCGGAGATGTGGGGCTACGAGCAGTACTTC. It encodes CASSPEMWGYEQYF.

This clonotype has a count of ten or more. The gene calls are TRBV4-2 and TRBJ2-7, with D possibly being TRBD1 (6 bases). CDR3 length equals 15 residues. Germline V gene sequence: CDR1 LGHNA, CDR2 YNFKEQ. Trimming removed 5 bases at V and 0 bases at J, with 14 bases between. CDR3 protein: CASSSPGQSSYEQYF. The CDR3 DNA reads TGTGCCAGCAGCTCCCCCGGACAGAGCTCCTACGAGCAGTACTTC.

This clonotype showed up many times. The rearrangement links TRBV6-5 to TRBJ1-6, with D maybe TRBD1 (6 bases). The CDR3 is made up of 15 amino acids. V lost 4 bases, J lost 5 bases, and 12 bases lay in between. CDR1 and CDR2 from the germline V gene are MNHEY and SVGAGI. For the CDR3, the DNA is TGTGCCAGCAGTTGGCTGGGGGCGCATAATTCACCCCTCCACTTT. It translates to CASSWLGAHNSPLHF.

This clonotype was picked up many times. The chain links TRBV7-9 to TRBJ2-7; D not resolved. Deletions cut 5 bases from V and 4 bases from J, with 18 bases between. The CDR3 sequence is 15 residues long. CDR1 and CDR2 (germline): SEHNR, FQNEAQ (reference sequence). CDR3 DNA: TGTGCCAGCAGCCCGGGTGTGGAGTTAGGATACGAGCAGTACTTC. Encoded protein: CASSPGVELGYEQYF.

This chain connects TRBV12-3 or TRBV12-4 to TRBJ1-5, with a possible D match to TRBD1 (5 bases). The V gene lost 9 bases and the J gene lost 3 bases, with 21 bases spanning the gap. The CDR3 has 16 residues. In DNA, the CDR3 is TGTGCCAGTACACCCGGTCAGGGTTGGGACAATCAGCCCCAGCATTTT. The encoded protein is CASTPGQGWDNQPQHF.

This clonotype was seen at least ten times. The V call is TRBV5-1, the J call TRBJ1-1; TRBD1 aligns across 8 bases. CDR1 SGHRS and CDR2 YFSETQ come from the germline V gene. The J segment lost 0 bases and the V segment lost 4 bases, leaving 5 bases of the junction unmatched. The CDR3 contains 15 residues. This chain's CDR3 is CASSMTGVMNTEAFF. The CDR3 nucleotides are TGCGCCAGCAGCATGACAGGGGTCATGAACACTGAAGCTTTCTTT.

This clonotype appeared many times. The chain carries TRBV11-2 and TRBJ2-7, with D possibly being TRBD2 (7 bases). The CDR3 length is 14 residues. The V gene's germline CDR1 is SGHAT and CDR2 FQNNGV. V gave up 3 bases and J gave up 4 bases, with 13 bases separating them. For the CDR3, the DNA is TGTGCCAGCAGCTTGGGGGGGGACACGTACGAGCAGTACTTC. Translated: CASSLGGDTYEQYF.

This clonotype has a count of ten or more. This chain links TRBV30 with TRBJ1-3; D gene ambiguous. Between the trimmed V and J ends, which lost 2 bases and 2 bases, there was a span of 10 bases. The CDR3 contains 14 residues. Per the germline V gene, CDR1 is GTSNPN and CDR2 is SVGIG (reference sequence). This chain's CDR3 is CAWSSGSAGNTIYF. DNA for the CDR3: TGTGCCTGGAGTTCAGGTTCTGCTGGAAACACCATATATTTT. The complete variable domain, with remaining parts taken from reference TRBV30 and TRBJ1-3, reads SQTIHQWPATLVQPVGSPLSLECTVEGTSNPNLYWYRQAAGRGLQLLFYSVGIGQISSEVPQNLSASRPQDRQFILSSKKLLLSDSGFYLCAWSSGSAGNTIYFGEGSWLTVV.

This clonotype occurred many times. The V gene is TRBV20-1, the J gene TRBJ1-1, with D possibly TRBD1 on 6 matching bases. This CDR3 contains 14 residues. Germline CDR1 reads DFQATT; CDR2 reads SNEGSKA (reference sequence). Deletions cut 6 bases from V and 1 base from J, with 15 bases between. The CDR3 DNA reads as TGCAGTGCAGCCAGGGGTGGGTCGAACACTGAAGCTTTCTTT. Its protein product is CSAARGGSNTEAFF.

This clonotype has a count of ten or more. The rearrangement links TRBV12-3 or TRBV12-4 to TRBJ2-7, with D possibly TRBD2 on 6 matching bases. With 2 bases removed from V and 7 bases from J, the gap between germline ends came to 12 bases. The CDR3 is made up of 13 amino acids. In DNA form, the CDR3 reads TGTGCCAGCAGTTTAACGCGGGGCTGGGAGCAGTACTTC. Translated, it gives CASSLTRGWEQYF.

This clonotype was counted many times. V usage is TRBV7-9 and J usage is TRBJ2-7; TRBD1 might be the D (5 bases). CDR1 and CDR2 from the germline V gene are SEHNR and FQNEAQ (reference sequence). The CDR3 loop spans 13 amino acids. Between the trimmed V and J ends, which lost 1 base and 5 bases, there was a span of 9 bases. The CDR3 is CASSLGQWNEQYF. CDR3 bases: TGTGCCAGCAGCTTAGGACAGTGGAACGAGCAGTACTTC. Supplemented by reference TRBV7-9 and TRBJ2-7, the full variable domain reads DTGVSQNPRHKITKRGQNVTFRCDPISEHNRLYWYRQTLGQGPEFLTYFQNEAQLEKSRLLSDRFSAERPKGSFSTLEIQRTEQGDSAMYLCASSLGQWNEQYFGPGTRLTVT.

The table lists this clonotype with many counts. This chain uses TRBV30 with TRBJ1-6; a possible D gene is TRBD1 (6 bases). V dropped 8 bases and J dropped 0 bases, with 14 bases sitting between them. Germline-derived CDR1 and CDR2 are GTSNPN and SVGIG (reference sequence). The length of the CDR3 is 15 residues. DNA of the CDR3: TGTGCCACGGATCCAGGGGACTCCTATAATTCACCCCTCCACTTT. It translates to CATDPGDSYNSPLHF.

This clonotype was recorded at least ten times. The J gene is TRBJ1-1, the V gene TRBV10-3; tentatively, D is TRBD1 (5 bases). Trimming stripped 4 bases from V and 1 base from J, with 7 bases between. The CDR3 covers 13 residues. The germline V gene has CDR1 ENHRY and CDR2 SYGVKD. The CDR3: CAISVGGNTEAFF. CDR3 sequence (DNA): TGTGCCATCAGTGTTGGGGGGAACACTGAAGCTTTCTTT.

This clonotype was recorded at least ten times. V and J are TRBV29-1 and TRBJ2-5; no clear D gene. CDR1 and CDR2 from the germline V gene are SQVTM and ANQGSEA. Trimming removed 0 bases at V and 0 bases at J, with 8 bases between. This CDR3 contains 14 residues. CDR3 region: CSVEDPQYQETQYF. The CDR3 DNA follows: TGCAGCGTTGAAGATCCGCAATACCAAGAGACCCAGTACTTC.

Many counts were recorded for this clonotype. The chain combines TRBV11-2 with TRBJ2-6; D is unresolved. V was cut by 2 bases and J by 3 bases, with 11 bases left in between. The length of the CDR3 is 16 residues. Germline V gene lookup returns CDR1 SGHAT and CDR2 FQNNGV. DNA of the CDR3: TGTGCCAGCAGCTTAAGATCCAGCAGTGGGGCCAACGTCCTGACTTTC. This codes for CASSLRSSSGANVLTF.

This clonotype was observed many times. V gene TRBV27 combines with J gene TRBJ2-5, with D unclear. The CDR3 loop spans 15 amino acids. The V gene's germline CDR1 is MNHEY and CDR2 SMNVEV (reference sequence). V lost 4 bases to trimming and J lost 5 bases, with 17 bases between them. This chain's CDR3 is CASSSYGSRAETQYF. The DNA of the CDR3 is TGTGCCAGCAGTTCCTATGGGTCAAGGGCGGAGACCCAGTACTTC.

This clonotype has ten or more counts. The gene calls are TRBV11-2 and TRBJ1-6; D may be TRBD1 (5 bases). Germline values: CDR1 SGHAT, CDR2 FQNNGV. The CDR3 covers 12 residues. V lost 4 bases to trimming and J lost 14 bases, with 12 bases between them. The CDR3 coding sequence is TGTGCCAGCAGCTCGATCGGGGCAGCCCTCCACTTT. Its translation: CASSSIGAALHF.